The next 2 T cell receptor beta chains were all read from a single sample in a study of shared clonotypes between healthy human individuals. The data were produced by immunoSEQ multiplex PCR, yet TCRdb's version contains in-frame clones alone and is incomplete. The sample carries 2 million or so clones, roughly 94% recorded once. The specimen sequenced was naive CD4+ T cells sorted from blood. Subset defined: CD45RA+ positively selected. These receptor sequences come from a young man in good health.

The chain uses TRBV5-1 and TRBJ2-3; D uncertain. The ends were cut back, 3 bases at V and 1 base at J, with 9 bases in the middle. Per germline, CDR1 SGHRS and CDR2 YFSETQ. This CDR3 is 14 amino acids long. DNA of the CDR3: TGCGCCAGCAGCTCGCTCGCGGGCACAGATACGCAGTATTTT. Its protein product is CASSSLAGTDTQYF.

This sequence joins TRBV7-9 and TRBJ2-3, with 9 bases lining up with TRBD2. V shed 3 bases and J 8 bases; nucleotides not matched to a gene: 6. CDR3 length: 14 amino acids. Germline loops: CDR1 SEHNR, CDR2 FQNEAQ (reference sequence). CDR3 nucleotide sequence: TGTGCCAGCAGCTTCGCGGGAGGGCCGGGTACGCAGTATTTT. Translating it yields CASSFAGGPGTQYF.